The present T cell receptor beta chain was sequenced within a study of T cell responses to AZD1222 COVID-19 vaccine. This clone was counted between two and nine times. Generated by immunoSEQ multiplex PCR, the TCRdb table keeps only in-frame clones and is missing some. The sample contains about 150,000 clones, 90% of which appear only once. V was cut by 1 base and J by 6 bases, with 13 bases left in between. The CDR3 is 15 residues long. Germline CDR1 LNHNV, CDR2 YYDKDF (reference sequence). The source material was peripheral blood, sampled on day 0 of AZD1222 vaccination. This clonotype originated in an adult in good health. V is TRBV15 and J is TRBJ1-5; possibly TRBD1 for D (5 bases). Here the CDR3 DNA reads TGTGCCACCAGCAGAGCCGGGGCTGGGGGTCAGCCCCAGCATTTT. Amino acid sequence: CATSRAGAGGQPQHF.